This TCR beta chain came from a study of cytomegalovirus exposure and HLA in healthy donors. TCRdb keeps only in-frame clones here, not all; method: immunoSEQ multiplex PCR. The table has about 330,000 clones, more than 80% seen once. Trimming cost V 5 bases and J 3 bases, with 8 bases left between them. Germline CDR1 reads MNHEY; CDR2 reads SVGAGI. CDR3 length: 12 residues. The V call is TRBV6-5, the J call TRBJ2-7; unclear D gene. This TCR was recovered from a young woman in good health and CMV-seronegative. Material for sequencing was PBMCs. The CDR3 reads CASSRANYEQYF. The CDR3 nucleotides are TGTGCCAGCAGTCGAGCGAACTACGAGCAGTACTTC.